The T cell receptor (beta chain) under discussion was sequenced for a study of shared clonotypes between healthy human individuals (dated by TCRdb to 2018 to 2021). Broadly, across the study: A few men and two women, aged 18 to 49 years, made up the cohort. Blood TCR repertoires of roughly five healthy adults were deeply sequenced to estimate repertoire size and the extent of clonotype sharing between individuals. To increase sequencing depth and limit assay-specific biases, TCR repertoire library preparation and sequencing were carried out by different laboratories using diverse techniques. Leukapheresis yielded between about 0.8 and 9.5 billion PBMCs per donor. On the study overall, not on this receptor specifically: Pairwise subsampling indicated that sequencing depth was expected to affect the degree of clonotype sharing among donors. Sampling was restricted to blood, and TCR repertoires in tissue are likely to differ from TCR repertoires in blood. Because the study included only a small number of donors, the genetic and exposure-history diversity represented was limited.

Points on this clone: Its specific antigen is unknown. Within one base of it there is no much larger clone, and no base qualities were kept.

Healthy HIV-negative adults with no recently reported acute infections or vaccinations were included as donors. Every donor was a Caucasian adult residing in Nashville, Tennessee, USA. For unsorted samples, 100 million or so PBMCs were counted, and genomic DNA was extracted using the QIAamp DNA Blood Mini kit. Blood was collected by leukapheresis, and PBMCs were isolated by Ficoll-Histopaque density gradient centrifugation and then cryopreserved in liquid nitrogen vapor phase. The germline V gene (reference sequence) gives CDR1 as MNHEY and CDR2 as SMNVEV. The CDR3 starts with the cysteine, ends with the phenylalanine, and has 17 residues. Left in the record is the CDR3 DNA by itself, 51 bases read in frame from the first base. Clipping removes 7 bases from V and 4 bases from J, with 16 as the unmatched junction base count. Using the deep immunoSEQ assay, TCR CDR3 regions were amplified from genomic DNA by multiplex PCR. Genomic DNA extracted from each cell subset was distributed evenly over all wells of several immunoSEQ 96-well plates, and each plate served as one replicate. For unsorted PBMC, each replicate PCR was loaded with roughly 330 ng genomic DNA, equivalent to about 33,000 T cell genomes. Ten immunoSEQ deep assay plates were used to sequence the unsorted PBMC genomic DNA. Purified libraries were quantified with a Qubit 3.0 fluorometer, sized on a Bioanalyzer 2100, and re-quantified with the KAPA Library Quantification kit. A separate single-read 150-cycle Illumina NextSeq 550 flow cell was used to sequence each immunoSEQ 96-well plate. The authors' pipeline ran thus. Because the immunoSEQ output included only junctional sequences and no quality scores, the filtering could not be the same as the filtering used for full-length reads. To assign V/J genes and CDR3, sequences were annotated against IMGT germline references using PyIR, a Python wrapper for IgBLAST v1.9. Reads with weak V/J assignments (E-value above 1e-6), missing CDR3, stop codons, out-of-frame junctions, or ambiguous translated residues were removed. V3J clonotypes were defined by identical inferred V gene, J gene, and CDR3 amino acid sequence. To compute the percentage overlap between repertoires, the number of shared unique clonotypes was divided by the size of the smaller repertoire. Repertoire richness was assessed with RTK rarefaction, the Chao1 estimator, and Recon v2.1 estimates of unobserved clonotypes. Not all clones reach the TCRdb copy of this immuneACCESS table, which keeps in-frame sequences only. Checked studies attribute under half of the gap to unresolved V genes and leave the rest unexplained. V and J calls and clone size are copied from that table; D and trimming were computed from the DNA. This sample lists some 470,000 clones; about three quarters were detected once. Over 10% of the sample belongs to the ten largest clones.

Sequenced: PBMCs. The receptor comes from a woman aged 40 to 50 in good health. Some clones in this sample may be carry-over from other donors' samples. Rearrangement joined TRBV27 to TRBJ2-7; 10 junctional bases match TRBD1. The DNA sequence is TGTGCCAGCACGAGTTTGCCCCTAGGACAGGGGGTGTACGAGCAGTACTTC. Translated, this is CASTSLPLGQGVYEQYF.